This T cell receptor (beta chain) was identified in a study of blood T cells in healthy people across ages. Study findings and constraints: There was no known CMV status for donors, so expanded clonotype changes were possibly confounded.

CDR1 is LGHDT and CDR2 is YNNKEL in the germline V gene (reference sequence). CDR3 length: 21 amino acids. After removal of 7 bases from V and 3 bases from J, the junction contained 25 bases not matched to a gene. Healthy Caucasian individuals from Russia aged 6 to 90 served as donors. Each donor's blood draw was roughly 9.5 milliliters of peripheral blood. Regarding this clonotype: What it binds is unknown.

Then a second PCR, running about 7 to 11 cycles, was carried out with a sample-barcoded 5' primer and a J-beta primer mix. Every single cDNA molecule received a tag from a template-switch adaptor with 12 random nucleotides. TCRdb reanalysed the 5' RACE reads using MiXCR and keeps one entry per CDR3 protein. The profile covers more than 650,000 distinct CDR3 sequences, with 40% to 65% appearing a single time and about 42% taken by the ten largest. The sample taken for sequencing was blood. The chain is built from TRBV3-1 and TRBJ2-1; 9 bases match TRBD2. The TCR sequence derives from a man at least 80 years old in good health. The CDR3 DNA is TGTGCCAGCACCCCACGTGCAGGAGATCGGATGCTAGCGGGGTTCTACAATGAGCAGTTCTTC. It encodes CASTPRAGDRMLAGFYNEQFF.